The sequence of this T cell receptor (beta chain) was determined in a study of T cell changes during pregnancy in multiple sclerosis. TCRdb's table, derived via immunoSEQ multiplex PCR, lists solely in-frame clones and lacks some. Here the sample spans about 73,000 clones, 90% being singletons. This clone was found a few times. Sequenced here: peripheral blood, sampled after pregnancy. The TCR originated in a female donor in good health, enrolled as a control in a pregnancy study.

CDR3 protein: CASSLGTGGLTNYGYTF. The CDR3 DNA is TGTGCCAGCAGCTTGGGGACAGGGGGCCTGACTAACTATGGCTACACCTTC. The V call is TRBV5-8, the J call TRBJ1-2, with 11 nucleotides matching TRBD1. V shed 0 bases and J 0 bases; nucleotides not matched to a gene: 4. CDR3 length: 17 residues. Germline V lookup: CDR1 SGHTS, CDR2 YDEGEE.